A selection of T cell receptor beta chains follows, all from one sample in a study of T cell changes during pregnancy in multiple sclerosis. Profiling relied on immunoSEQ multiplex PCR, and the TCRdb table lists in-frame clones only, not all of them. Of 45,000 to 50,000 clones in the sample, around 91% were seen once. The source was CD4+ T cells from peripheral blood mononuclear cells, collected in the second trimester of pregnancy. These receptor sequences come from a female donor in good health, enrolled as a control in a pregnancy study. The CDR3 runs from the conserved cysteine through the conserved F or W. D genes are given only for firm matches. Clone sizes are given selectively: once, few, many, or a class where the clone is expanded.

>TRBV19|TRBD1|TRBJ1-1|few
TGTGCCAGTAGTTGGACAGGGGGCGTGGACACTGAAGCTTTCTTT
CASSWTGGVDTEAFF
>TRBV6-4|TRBD2|TRBJ2-4|NA
TGTGCCAGCAGTGAGGGCGGGGGGGCAGACATTCAGTACTTC
CASSEGGGADIQYF
>TRBV7-9|TRBD2|TRBJ2-7|NA
TGTGCCAGCAGCTTAGCGGGGGGGGCCTACGAGCAGTACTTC
CASSLAGGAYEQYF
>TRBV19|NA|TRBJ1-5|NA
TGTGCCAGTAGTATAGAAGCACTACATCGGGTAGGGCCCCAGCATTTT
CASSIEALHRVGPQHF
>TRBV28|TRBD2|TRBJ2-3|NA
TGTGCCAGCAGTGCGGGAGGCACAGATACGCAGTATTTT
CASSAGGTDTQYF
>TRBV13|NA|TRBJ1-3|NA
TGTGCCAGCACCGAGTACTCTGGAAACACCATATATTTT
CASTEYSGNTIYF
>TRBV2|TRBD2|TRBJ2-1|once
TGTGCCAGCAGTGAAATAGTGACTAGCGGGATCAATGAGCAGTTCTTC
CASSEIVTSGINEQFF
>TRBV5-4|TRBD1|TRBJ1-4|NA
TGTGCCAGCAGTTTTGACAGGGGGCGAACTAATGAAAAACTGTTTTTT
CASSFDRGRTNEKLFF
>TRBV27|TRBD1|TRBJ1-1|NA
TGTGCCAGCAGTTCAAGCGTCTCTGGGACAGGGATAACTGAAGCTTTCTTT
CASSSSVSGTGITEAFF
>TRBV19|NA|TRBJ2-3|NA
TGTGCCAGTAGTATGGAGGATTACACAGATACGCAGTATTTT
CASSMEDYTDTQYF
>TRBV2|TRBD2|TRBJ2-1|NA
TGTGCCAGCAGGGCTTGGGGTAGCGGGGGTCAGGGAGACAATGAGCAGTTCTTC
CASRAWGSGGQGDNEQFF
>TRBV4-1|TRBD2|TRBJ2-3|NA
TGCGCCAGCAGCCTCCGAGGCGGACTAGCGGGGGCTGTAGATACGCAGTATTTT
CASSLRGGLAGAVDTQYF
>TRBV10-3|NA|TRBJ1-1|NA
TGTGCCATCAGTCCGTCTACAGAGAACACTGAAGCTTTCTTT
CAISPSTENTEAFF
>TRBV14|TRBD1|TRBJ1-2|NA
TGTGCCAGCAGCCAAGTCGCCGGGACAGCCTATGGCTACACCTTC
CASSQVAGTAYGYTF
>TRBV6-5|NA|TRBJ2-2|NA
TGTGCCAGCAGTTACGCAAACTCGAGAACCGGGGAGCTGTTTTTT
CASSYANSRTGELFF
>TRBV5-1|TRBD2|TRBJ2-5|once
TGCGCCAGCAGCTTGGTCGACGGGAGGACGGGGGAGACCCAGTACTTC
CASSLVDGRTGETQYF
>TRBV4-3|TRBD2|TRBJ2-3|NA
TGCGCCAGCAGCCAAGAGGTGGTAGCGGGGCTTGGCACAGATACGCAGTATTTT
CASSQEVVAGLGTDTQYF
>TRBV19|TRBD1|TRBJ2-3|NA
TGTGCCAGTAGTATTACCCAGGGGGCGCGGGGCACAGATACGCAGTATTTT
CASSITQGARGTDTQYF
>TRBV12-5|TRBD2|TRBJ2-7|NA
TGTGCTAGTGGTGAAAAGGCTAGCGGGGGCTACGAGCAGTACTTC
CASGEKASGGYEQYF
>TRBV9|TRBD2|TRBJ2-1|NA
TGTGCCAGCAGCGCACTAGCGGGAAGTTTCTACAATGAGCAGTTCTTC
CASSALAGSFYNEQFF
>TRBV10-3|NA|TRBJ2-5|NA
TGTGCCATCAGGAGGGGGGAGACCCAGTACTTC
CAIRRGETQYF
>TRBV7-3|TRBD2|TRBJ2-3|NA
TGTGCCAGCAGCGCGCAACCCCTACTAGCGGGGGGCCTTCCGGGCAGCACAGATACGCAGTATTTT
CASSAQPLLAGGLPGSTDTQYF
>TRBV28|TRBD1|TRBJ2-3|NA
TGTGCCAGCAGTATTCAGACAGGGGCTATTACAGATACGCAGTATTTT
CASSIQTGAITDTQYF
>TRBV7-2|NA|TRBJ1-2|NA
TGTGCCAGCAGCTTGCCTCGGACAGCGATGTATGGCTACACCTTC
CASSLPRTAMYGYTF
>TRBV9|NA|TRBJ1-1|few
TGTGCCAGCAGCGTTTTGTCAGGGGACACTGAAGCTTTCTTT
CASSVLSGDTEAFF
>TRBV5-1|NA|TRBJ1-1|NA
TGCGCCAGCAGCCCTGGGGGGGGCGAAACGGGGACTGAAGCTTTCTTT
CASSPGGGETGTEAFF
>TRBV19|NA|TRBJ1-3|once
TGTGCCAGTAAGACAGGCGTCTCTGGAAACACCATATATTTT
CASKTGVSGNTIYF
>TRBV7-2|TRBD1|TRBJ2-2|NA
TGTGCCAGCATCCAGGCGGGACAGGGGTACACCGGGGAGCTGTTTTTT
CASIQAGQGYTGELFF
>TRBV5-4|NA|TRBJ1-2|NA
TGTGCCAGCAGTTTTCCGACGGGCGGGGATGGCTACACCTTC
CASSFPTGGDGYTF
>TRBV19|NA|TRBJ2-5|NA
TGTGCCAGTAGTGACTCTTGGGACTTCCGCCAAGAGACCCAGTACTTC
CASSDSWDFRQETQYF
>TRBV7-2|NA|TRBJ1-2|NA
TGTGCCAGCAGCTTTATTACAGGGAGTCGTGGCTACACCTTC
CASSFITGSRGYTF
>TRBV7-8|TRBD1|TRBJ1-4|NA
TGTGCCAGCAGCATCCGACAGGGTCACACTAATGAAAAACTGTTTTTT
CASSIRQGHTNEKLFF
>TRBV5-1|NA|TRBJ1-1|few
TGCGCCAGCAGCTCCGACATGAACACTGAAGCTTTCTTT
CASSSDMNTEAFF
>TRBV7-2|TRBD1|TRBJ2-7|NA
TGTGCCAGCAGCCTGACAGGGGGCTCCTACGAGCAGTACTTC
CASSLTGGSYEQYF
>TRBV7-3|NA|TRBJ2-3|NA
TGTGCCAGCAGCCCCTTGGGGGCATTCACAGATACGCAGTATTTT
CASSPLGAFTDTQYF
>TRBV5-4|TRBD2|TRBJ2-3|NA
TGTGCCAGCAGCTTTGGCCGGGGGGGCACAGATACGCAGTATTTT
CASSFGRGGTDTQYF
>TRBV6-1|TRBD1|TRBJ1-1|NA
TGTGCCAGCAGATGGACAGGGAGGACTGAAGCTTTCTTT
CASRWTGRTEAFF
>TRBV30|NA|TRBJ1-4|NA
TGTGCCTGGAGTCCCGGGGCTAATGAAAAACTGTTTTTT
CAWSPGANEKLFF
>TRBV7-2|NA|TRBJ1-1|few
TGTGCCAGCAGGGAAGACATGAACACTGAAGCTTTCTTT
CASREDMNTEAFF
>TRBV6-6|NA|TRBJ1-2|once
TGTGCCAGCAGCCCACACCCTAACTATGGCTACACCTTC
CASSPHPNYGYTF
>TRBV30|NA|TRBJ2-2|NA
TGTGCCTGGCGGGGCAGGGGCACCGGGGAGCTGTTTTTT
CAWRGRGTGELFF
>TRBV6-1|TRBD1|TRBJ1-5|NA
TGTGCCAGCAGTGAAATCAGGGGGCGATTGCAATATCAGCCCCAGCATTTT
CASSEIRGRLQYQPQHF
>TRBV9|TRBD2|TRBJ2-3|NA
TGTGCCAGCAGCGGCCGACTAGCGGGGGGTGCTAGCACAGATACGCAGTATTTT
CASSGRLAGGASTDTQYF
>TRBV2|NA|TRBJ2-6|NA
TGTGCCAGCAGATATCAGGGGGGTGGGGCCAACGTCCTGACTTTC
CASRYQGGGANVLTF
>TRBV4-1|TRBD1|TRBJ2-2|NA
TGCGCCAGCAGCCGAATACAGGGGGCTAACACCGGGGAGCTGTTTTTT
CASSRIQGANTGELFF
>TRBV19|NA|TRBJ2-6|NA
TGTGCCAGTAGTCCTTCAGCGTCTGGGGCCAACGTCCTGACTTTC
CASSPSASGANVLTF
>TRBV6-5|TRBD1|TRBJ1-2|NA
TGTGCCAGCAGCTACGACAGGGCTAGAGGCTACACCTTC
CASSYDRARGYTF
>TRBV25-1|NA|TRBJ1-3|NA
TGTGCCAGCAGTGATAAGAGCTCTGGAAACACCATATATTTT
CASSDKSSGNTIYF
>TRBV19|NA|TRBJ2-4|NA
TGTGCCAGTAGTCCAGACAGTCTCGCCAAAAACATTCAGTACTTC
CASSPDSLAKNIQYF
>TRBV30|TRBD1|TRBJ1-4|NA
TGTGCCTGGAGTGCGGGACAGGGAAGCGGAAAACTGTTTTTT
CAWSAGQGSGKLFF
>TRBV6-4|TRBD1|TRBJ1-1|few
TGTGCCAGCAGTGTGCAGGGGGGCCCGAACACTGAAGCTTTCTTT
CASSVQGGPNTEAFF
>TRBV7-2|NA|TRBJ1-2|NA
TGTGCCAGCAGCCTCACTCTCAACTATGGCTACACCTTC
CASSLTLNYGYTF
>TRBV19|TRBD1|TRBJ2-2|once
TGTGCCAGTAGTCAGCGGACAGGGAACACCGGGGAGCTGTTTTTT
CASSQRTGNTGELFF
>TRBV9|NA|TRBJ2-3|NA
TGTGCCAGCAGCGTAGACCACAGTGCTAGCACAGATACGCAGTATTTT
CASSVDHSASTDTQYF
>TRBV7-6|TRBD2|TRBJ2-5|NA
TGTGCCAGCAGCGGCGGGACTAGCGGGGGGGAGACCCAGTACTTC
CASSGGTSGGETQYF
>TRBV7-2|TRBD2|TRBJ2-3|NA
TGTGCCAGCAGCACACGCGGGGGGGCAGATACGCAGTATTTT
CASSTRGGADTQYF
>TRBV11-2|NA|TRBJ1-1|NA
TGTGCCAGCAGCTTAGTCCCTAGGAACACTGAAGCTTTCTTT
CASSLVPRNTEAFF
>TRBV27|TRBD1|TRBJ1-1|once
TGTGCCAGCAGTTTCCGGGACAGGGTTCGGGTCACTGAAGCTTTCTTT
CASSFRDRVRVTEAFF